Listed below are T cell receptor beta chains from one sample, sequenced in a study of blood T cell repertoires in COVID-19. Assay used: immunoSEQ multiplex PCR; TCRdb lists only in-frame clones, some missing. Among some 200,000 clones, approximately 83% were seen once, and the ten largest hold about 5.3%. The specimen was PBMCs or T cells enriched from blood (not recorded which). All receptors derive from a woman aged 45-60 years who had been exposed to COVID-19. CDR3s include the opening cysteine and the closing phenylalanine or tryptophan. D genes are given only for firm matches. Clone sizes are given selectively: once, few, many, or a class where the clone is expanded.

J	D	size	V	DNA	CDR3
TRBJ1-2	-	-	TRBV30	TGTGCCTGGAGTCAGACCCGGGAGGGGCATGGCTACACCTTC	CAWSQTREGHGYTF
TRBJ2-1	TRBD2	-	TRBV2	TGTGCCAGCAGCCCACTTCTGAGGACTAGCGGCTCCTACAATGAGCAGTTCTTC	CASSPLLRTSGSYNEQFF
TRBJ1-4	-	-	TRBV19	TGTGCCAGTAGTATAGGTGTCGGCAGGTCTATCGAAAAACTGTTTTTT	CASSIGVGRSIEKLFF
TRBJ1-3	TRBD1	-	TRBV10-3	TGTGCCATCAGTCGGGACAGGTACTCTGGAAACACCATATATTTT	CAISRDRYSGNTIYF
TRBJ1-2	-	-	TRBV30	TGTGCCTGGATTTCCCTAGCAGATAACTATGGCTACACCTTC	CAWISLADNYGYTF
TRBJ1-2	-	-	TRBV19	TGTGCCAGTAGTATAGATGGTTTTTGGACTTTAAACCATGGCTACACCTTC	CASSIDGFWTLNHGYTF
TRBJ2-3	TRBD1	-	TRBV3-1/TRBV3-2	TGTGCCAGCAGCCGCCTCGGGACAGGGGGCGCGGAAGATACGCAGTATTTT	CASSRLGTGGAEDTQYF
TRBJ1-3	-	-	TRBV4-1	TGCGCCAGCAGCCAAGACGACGGGGGGGTCTCTGGAAACACCATATATTTT	CASSQDDGGVSGNTIYF
TRBJ1-2	-	-	TRBV12-3/TRBV12-4	TGTGCCAGCACATTGCGGGATTCCTATGGCTACACCTTC	CASTLRDSYGYTF
TRBJ2-1	TRBD1	-	TRBV5-1	TGCGCCAGCAGCCTCGGGACAGGGACAAATGAGCAGTTCTTC	CASSLGTGTNEQFF
TRBJ1-2	-	-	TRBV3-1/TRBV3-2	TGTGCCAGCAGCCCCTCGGCGGCAACTAACTATGGCTACACCTTC	CASSPSAATNYGYTF
TRBJ1-2	TRBD1	-	TRBV28	TGTGCCAGCAGTTCGTTGGGACAGTTTTATGGCTACACCTTC	CASSSLGQFYGYTF
TRBJ1-1	-	-	TRBV5-1	TGCGCCAGCAGCTTAATGGGGGGAGTAGGGACTGAAGCTTTCTTT	CASSLMGGVGTEAFF
TRBJ1-1	-	-	TRBV6-2/TRBV6-3	TGTGCCAGCAGGTACGGGGGGTCGAATACTGAAGCTTTCTTT	CASRYGGSNTEAFF
TRBJ1-1	-	-	TRBV2	TGTGCCAGCAGCCCGACAGATTTGAACACTGAAGCTTTCTTT	CASSPTDLNTEAFF
TRBJ1-1	-	-	TRBV18	TGTGCCAGCTCAGCGGGAATGAACACTGAAGCTTTCTTT	CASSAGMNTEAFF
TRBJ1-2	-	-	TRBV5-6	TGTGCCAGCAGCTTGAACAAGAACTATGGCTACACCTTC	CASSLNKNYGYTF
TRBJ1-2	-	-	TRBV10-2	TGCGCCAGCAGTGAGGGGCGGGTAGAATATGGCTACACCTTC	CASSEGRVEYGYTF
TRBJ1-1	-	-	TRBV10-3	TGTGCCATCAGTGAGTATGGCGGGGTAGGGGCTGAAGCTTTCTTT	CAISEYGGVGAEAFF
TRBJ1-5	TRBD1	-	TRBV12-5	TGTGCTAGTGGTTGGACAGGGAATCAGCCCCAGCATTTT	CASGWTGNQPQHF
TRBJ1-3	-	-	TRBV28	TGTGCCAGCAGTTCCCTGACCATAACGGGGGGAAACACCATATATTTT	CASSSLTITGGNTIYF
TRBJ1-1	TRBD1	-	TRBV11-2	TGTGCCAGCAGCGCGGTTACAGGGACAGTCACTGAAGCTTTCTTT	CASSAVTGTVTEAFF
TRBJ1-2	-	-	TRBV28	TGTGCCAGCCTGGGAGACTATGGCTACACCTTC	CASLGDYGYTF
TRBJ1-1	-	-	TRBV3-1/TRBV3-2	TGTGCCAGCAGCCAAGAACACAGCCCGAGGGGGACTGAAGCTTTCTTT	CASSQEHSPRGTEAFF
TRBJ1-5	-	-	TRBV18	TGTGCCAGCTCCCCCACACAGAATAGCAATCAGCCCCAGCATTTT	CASSPTQNSNQPQHF
TRBJ2-3	-	once	TRBV12-3/TRBV12-4	TGTGCCAGCAGTCGTGACTCGGCGGGGCAGTATTTT	CASSRDSAGQYF
TRBJ1-1	-	-	TRBV3-1/TRBV3-2	TGTGCCAGCACCCAGCAGGGGTTGGCTTTCTTT	CASTQQGLAFF
TRBJ2-3	-	once	TRBV5-1	TGCGCCAGCAGCTCACTAGGAGCAGATACGCAGTATTTT	CASSSLGADTQYF
TRBJ1-2	-	-	TRBV7-3	TGTGCCAGCAGCTTAATACCCGGGTATGGCTACACCTTC	CASSLIPGYGYTF
TRBJ2-5	TRBD2	once	TRBV2	TGTGCCAGCAGCGGACTAGCGGGGGTCTCCCAAGAGACCCAGTACTTC	CASSGLAGVSQETQYF
TRBJ2-3	-	-	TRBV19	TGTGCCAGTAGTCTGACAGGCGTGAGGGCAGATACGCAGTATTTT	CASSLTGVRADTQYF
TRBJ1-2	-	-	TRBV7-8	TGTGCCAGCAGCCGGGGGGGGGCCGACGGCTACACCTTC	CASSRGGADGYTF
TRBJ2-7	-	-	TRBV11-2	TGTGCCAGCAGCTTATGGACAGCTTCCTACGAGCAGTACTTC	CASSLWTASYEQYF
TRBJ2-2	-	-	TRBV6-9	TGTGCCAGCAGTTACGCGGCAGCTCAACTCGGGGAGCTGTTTTTT	CASSYAAAQLGELFF
TRBJ2-1	TRBD2	once	TRBV9	TGTGCCAGCAGCGTTAGCGGGGGGGCGAGTGAGCAGTTCTTC	CASSVSGGASEQFF
TRBJ2-4	TRBD2	-	TRBV7-2	TGTGCCAGCAGCTTAGATTATAGCGGGGGGCATCTAGCCAAAAACATTCAGTACTTC	CASSLDYSGGHLAKNIQYF
TRBJ1-2	TRBD1	-	TRBV15	TGTGCCACCAGCAGGGTGACAGGGGCGGTTAACACCTTC	CATSRVTGAVNTF
TRBJ2-5	-	once	TRBV14	TGTGCCACCTCAGGGGAGAGACAAGAGACCCAGTACTTC	CATSGERQETQYF
TRBJ2-7	-	-	TRBV12-3/TRBV12-4	TGTGCCAGCAGTTGGAGCTCCTACGAGCAGTACTTC	CASSWSSYEQYF
TRBJ2-4	-	few	TRBV12-5	TGTGCTAGTGGTTACAGGGGGGGAAACATTCAGTACTTC	CASGYRGGNIQYF
TRBJ1-2	-	-	TRBV6-2/TRBV6-3	TGTGCCAGCAGTCATGGGGGCACAGGCTGGAGCTATGGCTACACCTTC	CASSHGGTGWSYGYTF
TRBJ2-1	TRBD2	-	TRBV9	TGTGCCAGCAGCCTTGGACTAGCGGGGGGTCCTATCTCCTACAATGAGCAGTTCTTC	CASSLGLAGGPISYNEQFF
TRBJ1-2	TRBD1	few	TRBV6-5	TGTGCCAGCAGTTCCCCCGGGAGGGGGCTCCCCTATGGCTACACCTTC	CASSSPGRGLPYGYTF
TRBJ2-2	-	-	TRBV6-1	TGTGCCAGCAGTGCCCCCTCAGTGGGGGGTATCGGGGAGCTGTTTTTT	CASSAPSVGGIGELFF
TRBJ1-3	-	-	TRBV6-4	TGTGCCAGCAGTGCATCCCCTGGAAACACCATATATTTT	CASSASPGNTIYF
TRBJ2-7	TRBD1	-	TRBV6-5	TGTGCCAGCAGCGCCGGGACAGGGACCTACGAGCAGTACTTC	CASSAGTGTYEQYF
TRBJ1-2	-	-	TRBV9	TGTGCCAGCAGCGTAGGGGCTGCCTATGGCTACACCTTC	CASSVGAAYGYTF
TRBJ1-2	-	-	TRBV2	TGTGCCAGCAGTGAGGGAGGGCGCGGGATCTATGGCTACACCTTC	CASSEGGRGIYGYTF
TRBJ1-1	-	-	TRBV25-1	TGTGCCAGCAGTGAAGTCGCAGCGTCGACCACTGAAGCTTTCTTT	CASSEVAASTTEAFF
TRBJ2-3	TRBD1	once	TRBV20-1	TGCAGTGCTAGTAAGGGGGCGACCACAGATACGCAGTATTTT	CSASKGATTDTQYF
TRBJ2-1	TRBD2	-	TRBV5-1	TGCGCCAGCAGCCTTGGACTAGCGGGGGGCCATTACAATGAGCAGTTCTTC	CASSLGLAGGHYNEQFF
TRBJ2-3	TRBD2	-	TRBV9	TGTGCCAGCAGCGTAGCGGGAGCGGGGGTGGGAGATACGCAGTATTTT	CASSVAGAGVGDTQYF
TRBJ1-1	-	-	TRBV12-3/TRBV12-4	TGTGCCAGCAGCCGCACAGGGAGGGGTGAAGCTTTCTTT	CASSRTGRGEAFF
TRBJ1-6	-	-	TRBV10-3	TGTGCCATCAGTAACACAGGGCTGGGGTCACCCCTCCACTTT	CAISNTGLGSPLHF
TRBJ1-2	-	-	TRBV29-1	TGCAGCGTTGAAGGGCCAGGAGGGGTACACACCTTC	CSVEGPGGVHTF
TRBJ2-3	TRBD2	-	TRBV19	TGTGCCAGTAGGAATAGCGGGGGCACAGATACGCAGTATTTT	CASRNSGGTDTQYF
TRBJ1-2	-	-	TRBV25-1	TGTGCCAGCAGTGAATCAGCAGGTCTAGGCTACACCTTC	CASSESAGLGYTF